This TCR beta chain originates from a study of cytomegalovirus exposure and HLA in healthy donors. Germline V CDR1 and CDR2: SEHNR, FQNEAQ (reference sequence). The CDR3 spans 15 residues. Trimming took 5 bases from V and 4 from J, leaving 15 bases between them. The PCR contained 60 Vbeta and 13 Jbeta primers. Clones were read by immunoSEQ multiplex PCR, and TCRdb kept only the in-frame ones, dropping some. In the table there are about 96,000 clones, about four fifths of which are singletons. This receptor was identified in a female donor in good health and CMV-seropositive. The genes are TRBV7-9 and TRBJ2-1; TRBD2 is a possible D gene (5 bases). The sequencing input was PBMCs. The CDR3 sequence is CASSPPGNTYNEQFF. In DNA form, the CDR3 reads TGTGCCAGCAGCCCTCCGGGAAACACATACAATGAGCAGTTCTTC.